Shown below are 30 T cell receptor beta chains from a single sample sequenced in a study of CD8 T cells in Susac syndrome. Reverse transcription used roughly 0.5 to 1 ug RNA and random hexamers. TCRdb passed the immunoSEQ multiplex PCR reads through MiXCR, listing each CDR3 protein once. This table holds more than 85,000 distinct CDR3 sequences, 85% to 95% found once. Sample: CD4+ T cells from PBMCs. The receptors were gathered from a human donor with Susac syndrome.

The V and J genes are TRBV29-1 and TRBJ1-1; TRBD1 agrees at 9 bases. Germline loops: CDR1 SQVTM, CDR2 ANQGSEA. V dropped 5 bases and J dropped 5; count of bases not matched to a gene: 6. The CDR3 runs to 13 residues. CDR3 sequence reads: CSVYPTGGTEAFF. The CDR3 DNA reads TGCAGCGTTTACCCGACAGGGGGGACTGAAGCTTTCTTT.

This chain joins TRBV20-1 and TRBJ2-3; 7 bases are shared with TRBD2. V dropped 6 bases and J dropped 6; count of bases not matched to a gene: 18. Germline values: CDR1 DFQATT, CDR2 SNEGSKA (reference sequence). The CDR3 is 16 amino acids. The CDR3 protein is CSAPLRGAGFGDTQYF. In DNA, the CDR3 is TGCAGTGCGCCCCTTCGGGGAGCGGGGTTCGGGGATACGCAGTATTTT.

This chain connects TRBV6-2 or TRBV6-3 to TRBJ1-1; D may be TRBD1 (5 bases). Germline V gene lookup returns CDR1 MNHEY and CDR2 SVGEGT. V dropped 2 bases and J dropped 5 bases, with 12 bases sitting between them. This CDR3 spans 14 amino acids. Here the CDR3 reads CASSYRAQGTEAFF. In DNA form, the CDR3 reads TGTGCCAGCAGTTACAGGGCGCAGGGAACTGAAGCTTTCTTT.

The V and J genes are TRBV20-1 and TRBJ2-7; D possibly corresponds to TRBD1 (6 bases). There are 13 residues in the CDR3. Trimming removed 6 bases at V and 2 bases at J, with 14 bases between. In germline, CDR1 is DFQATT, CDR2 SNEGSKA (reference sequence). The CDR3 nucleotides are TGCAGTGCCGCAGGGGCCGGCGCCTACGAGCAGTACTTC. It is translated as CSAAGAGAYEQYF.

V usage is TRBV30 and J usage is TRBJ1-4, with unresolved D. CDR3 length: 14 amino acids. Deletions cut 0 bases from V and 8 bases from J, with 13 bases between. The V gene's germline CDR1 is GTSNPN and CDR2 SVGIG (reference sequence). CDR3 DNA: TGTGCCTGGAGTGTAAAAAGGGAGGCCGAAAAACTGTTTTTT. Translation: CAWSVKREAEKLFF.

The CDR3 nucleotides read TGTGCCAGCAGCGACACTAATACAGGGTTCGCCGGGGAGCTGTTTTTT. This encodes CASSDTNTGFAGELFF. The rearrangement joins TRBV5-4 to TRBJ2-2; D possibly corresponds to TRBD1 (6 bases). Germline lookup yields CDR1 SGHNT and CDR2 YYREEE (reference sequence). V was shortened by 4 bases and J by 6 bases, with 19 bases between the two germline ends. The CDR3 runs 16 residues.

The rearrangement joins TRBV3-1 to TRBJ2-3; TRBD2 matches at 7 bases. The V segment lost 0 bases and the J segment 0 bases; nucleotides outside the gene matches: 9. Per the germline V gene, CDR1 is LGHDT and CDR2 is YNNKEL (reference sequence). CDR3 size: 18 residues. Here the CDR3 DNA reads TGTGCCAGCAGCCAAGATCGAGGGACTAACCCTAGCACAGATACGCAGTATTTT. It translates to CASSQDRGTNPSTDTQYF.

The chain recombines TRBV11-2 with TRBJ2-5, with 7 positions matching TRBD2. The J segment lost 5 bases and the V segment lost 0 bases, leaving 6 bases of the junction unmatched. Germline V CDR1 and CDR2: SGHAT, FQNNGV. The CDR3 loop spans 15 amino acids. This CDR3 reads CASSLDTGGGETQYF. In DNA, the CDR3 is TGTGCCAGCAGCTTAGATACGGGGGGAGGCGAGACCCAGTACTTC. Full variable domain (outside the CDR3, taken from reference TRBV11-2 and TRBJ2-5): EAGVAQSPRYKIIEKRQSVAFWCNPISGHATLYWYQQILGQGPKLLIQFQNNGVVDDSQLPKDRFSAERLKGVDSTLKIQPAKLEDSAVYLCASSLDTGGGETQYFGPGTRLLVL.

In this sample, this clonotype turned up once. The junction shows a germline mismatch at one end, possibly a read error. The V call is TRBV10-3, the J call TRBJ2-7; D uncertain. The CDR3 runs 13 residues. Germline V lookup: CDR1 ENHRY, CDR2 SYGVKD. In nucleotides, the CDR3 is TGTGCCATTAGTGGGGTGGGGACCTACGAGCAGTACTTC. Translated, it gives CAISGVGTYEQYF.

The J gene is TRBJ2-4, the V gene TRBV2; no clear D gene. The V gene lost 3 bases and the J gene lost 0 bases, with 12 bases spanning the gap. The CDR3 loop spans 16 amino acids. Looked up from germline, CDR1 is SNHLY and CDR2 is FYNNEI. DNA of the CDR3: TGTGCCAGCAGTGAGGACGGGCTAATAGCCAAAAACATTCAGTACTTC. Amino acid sequence: CASSEDGLIAKNIQYF.

The J gene is TRBJ2-1, the V gene TRBV7-9, with 8 bases matching TRBD1. CDR3 size: 17 residues. The germline V gene has CDR1 SEHNR and CDR2 FQNEAQ (reference sequence). J was trimmed by 2 bases and V by 1 base; bases with no gene match: 7. CDR3 sequence reads: CASSLGLTGDTYNEQFF. CDR3 nucleotides: TGTGCCAGCAGCTTAGGGTTGACAGGGGACACCTACAATGAGCAGTTCTTC.

This chain connects TRBV20-1 to TRBJ1-1, with D unclear. Trimming took 4 bases from V and 1 from J, leaving 10 bases between them. Germline CDR1 DFQATT, CDR2 SNEGSKA (reference sequence). CDR3 size: 13 residues. For the CDR3, the DNA is TGCAGTGCTACCCCAGACCGGAACACTGAAGCTTTCTTT. Translation gives CSATPDRNTEAFF.

The J gene is TRBJ2-5, the V gene TRBV6-2 or TRBV6-3; 9 nucleotides line up with TRBD1. The CDR3 totals 15 residues. Per germline, CDR1 MNHEY and CDR2 SVGEGT. V lost 4 bases to trimming and J lost 4 bases; unmatched junction nucleotides: 7. This CDR3 is CASSSRTGVRETQYF. Written as DNA, the CDR3 is TGTGCCAGCAGTTCCCGGACAGGGGTGAGAGAGACCCAGTACTTC.

This clonotype was counted a few times. The chain is built from TRBV5-1 and TRBJ2-7; the match to TRBD1 covers 9 bases. Trimming removed 9 bases from V and 5 bases from J; junction bases left unmatched: 9. The length of the CDR3 is 13 residues. Germline-derived CDR1 and CDR2 are SGHRS and YFSETQ. The CDR3 coding sequence is TGCGCCACTAACCCGGGGACAGGGAACGAGCAGTACTTC. Its translation is CATNPGTGNEQYF.

This clonotype was seen just once. The V call is TRBV29-1, the J call TRBJ2-7; D gene unclear. Germline V gene sequence: CDR1 SQVTM, CDR2 ANQGSEA. V was clipped by 5 bases and J by 0 bases, with 8 bases between them. CDR3 length: 12 amino acids. The CDR3 region has the DNA TGCAGCGTTCTGCTTAGCTCCTACGAGCAGTACTTC. As protein: CSVLLSSYEQYF.

V usage is TRBV30 and J usage is TRBJ1-2; TRBD1 agrees at 9 bases. The V gene's germline CDR1 is GTSNPN and CDR2 SVGIG (reference sequence). The CDR3 is 13 residues long. V shed 4 bases and J 8 bases; nucleotides not matched to a gene: 8. The CDR3 region has the DNA TGTGCCTGGAACCTACCGGGACAGGGCGGCTACACCTTC. This translates into CAWNLPGQGGYTF.

The V gene is TRBV29-1, the J gene TRBJ2-7; 10 nucleotides agree with TRBD1. With V trimmed by 4 bases and J by 2 bases, 2 bases remained unmatched. Per the germline V gene, CDR1 is SQVTM and CDR2 is ANQGSEA. This CDR3 region has 13 residues. The CDR3 is CSVAGQGTYEQYF. In DNA, the CDR3 is TGCAGCGTTGCGGGACAGGGGACCTACGAGCAGTACTTC.

This clonotype appeared once. V is TRBV10-2 and J is TRBJ2-5; D might be TRBD2 (6 bases). Germline V CDR1 and CDR2: WSHSY, SAAADI. CDR3 length: 14 amino acids. V lost 6 bases to trimming and J lost 5 bases, with 16 bases between them. The DNA of the CDR3 is TGCGCCAGCAGCCGGACTAAGGGCGGGGAGACCCAGTACTTC. Translation: CASSRTKGGETQYF.

The rearrangement links TRBV7-2 to TRBJ2-1, with 10 bases aligning to TRBD2. Losses at the gene ends were 1 base for V and 7 bases for J; bases not matched to a gene: 7. The CDR3 spans 16 residues. Germline CDR1 is SGHTA and CDR2 is FQGNSA. The CDR3 loop reads CASSLGQRGGWNEQFF. The CDR3 nucleotides read TGTGCCAGCAGCTTAGGTCAGCGGGGGGGATGGAATGAGCAGTTCTTC.

This chain connects TRBV24-1 to TRBJ1-2; D gene uncertain. Germline V lookup: CDR1 KGHDR, CDR2 SFDVKD. V was pared by 4 bases and J by 5 bases, with 7 bases between. The CDR3 length is 12 residues. The CDR3 region is CATSEAGYGYTF. The CDR3, as DNA: TGTGCCACCAGTGAAGCAGGATATGGCTACACCTTC.

V is TRBV6-6 and J is TRBJ2-5; 9 nucleotides match TRBD2. V shed 5 bases and J 2 bases; nucleotides not matched to a gene: 9. This CDR3 is 16 amino acids long. Germline V gene data show CDR1 as MNHNY and CDR2 as SVGAGI (reference sequence). CDR3 DNA: TGTGCCAGCAGTCCCGCTGGGCGGGGGGGACAAGAGACCCAGTACTTC. Its translation: CASSPAGRGGQETQYF.

V and J are TRBV7-2 and TRBJ2-3; D uncertain. Germline CDR1 is SGHTA and CDR2 is FQGNSA. V was trimmed by 4 bases and J by 1 base, leaving 12 bases between them. CDR3 length: 15 amino acids. The CDR3 spells CASSSWARGTDTQYF. The CDR3 DNA reads TGTGCCAGCAGCTCCTGGGCCCGGGGCACAGATACGCAGTATTTT. Variable domain in full (rest from reference TRBV7-2 and TRBJ2-3): GAGVSQSPSNKVTEKGKDVELRCDPISGHTALYWYRQSLGQGLEFLIYFQGNSAPDKSGLPSDRFSAERTGGSVSTLTIQRTQQEDSAVYLCASSSWARGTDTQYFGPGTRLTVL.

V and J are TRBV6-5 and TRBJ2-5; TRBD1 might be the D (6 bases). From germline, CDR1 is MNHEY and CDR2 SVGAGI. The CDR3 extends over 13 amino acids. The V end lost 4 bases, the J end lost 5 bases, and 11 bases lay between the germline ends. The CDR3 DNA follows: TGTGCCAGCAGTTGGACAGTTGCCGAGACCCAGTACTTC. Amino acid sequence: CASSWTVAETQYF.

The chain joins TRBV7-2 to TRBJ2-7, with D uncertain. Germline CDR1 reads SGHTA; CDR2 reads FQGNSA. This CDR3 has 12 residues. V was cut by 1 base and J by 6 bases, with 7 bases left in between. The CDR3 DNA follows: TGTGCCAGCAGCTTAGGGACGGGCGAGCAGTACTTC. It is translated as CASSLGTGEQYF.

A word on this clonotype: The junction and the germline gene differ at one end; a read error may be behind it. This chain joins TRBV7-7 and TRBJ2-5; D is undetermined. CDR1 is SSHAT and CDR2 is FNYEAQ in the germline V gene (reference sequence). The CDR3 loop spans 13 amino acids. CDR3 amino acids: CASSLVPPETQYF. CDR3 nucleotides: TGTGCTAGCAGCTTAGTACCCCCGGAGACCCAGTACTTC.

The V gene is TRBV9, the J gene TRBJ2-1, with 9 bases identical to TRBD2. J was trimmed by 4 bases and V by 3 bases; bases with no gene match: 2. The CDR3 consists of 14 residues. In germline, CDR1 is SGDLS, CDR2 YYNGEE. As DNA, the CDR3 is TGTGCCAGCAGCGCGGGACTAGCTTACAATGAGCAGTTCTTC. This codes for CASSAGLAYNEQFF.

The gene calls are TRBV20-1 and TRBJ2-5, with TRBD2 matching over 7 bases. V lost 3 bases to trimming and J lost 2 bases; unmatched junction nucleotides: 9. Germline CDR1 is DFQATT and CDR2 is SNEGSKA (reference sequence). The CDR3 runs 15 residues. CDR3 sequence reads: CSASFPSGRQETQYF. The DNA for the CDR3 is TGCAGTGCTAGTTTTCCTAGCGGCCGTCAAGAGACCCAGTACTTC.

This chain uses TRBV7-2 with TRBJ2-2; D possibly corresponds to TRBD1 (5 bases). Looked up from germline, CDR1 is SGHTA and CDR2 is FQGNSA. Trimming left V 5 bases short and J 7 bases short, with 14 bases between. The CDR3 is 14 residues long. The CDR3 nucleotides are TGTGCCAGCAGCGGATCCCCAGGGTACGGGGAGCTGTTTTTT. This codes for CASSGSPGYGELFF.

The chain couples TRBV6-5 to TRBJ2-1; D is perhaps TRBD1 or TRBD2 (5 bases each). The length of the CDR3 is 11 residues. Germline CDR1 reads MNHEY; CDR2 reads SVGAGI. V was trimmed by 8 bases and J by 8 bases, leaving 10 bases between them. In DNA, the CDR3 is TGTGCCAGCTCAAGGGGAGATGAGCAGTTCTTC. It translates to CASSRGDEQFF.

This chain joins TRBV7-9 and TRBJ1-3; D is unclear. The CDR3 spans 13 residues. Trimming took off 3 bases at V and 2 bases at J, with 5 bases between the two ends. Germline V gives CDR1 SEHNR, CDR2 FQNEAQ (reference sequence). The CDR3: CASSFVPGNTIYF. The CDR3 DNA sequence: TGTGCCAGCAGCTTTGTGCCTGGAAACACCATATATTTT.